This TCR beta chain came from a study of tissue T cells after allogeneic stem cell transplantation. In this sample, this clone turned up a few times. V was clipped by 2 bases and J by 2 bases; unmatched bases: 9. CDR1 and CDR2 from the germline V gene are KGHSH and LQKENI. The CDR3 consists of 17 residues. Here immunoSEQ multiplex PCR was the method, and the copy in TCRdb shows in-frame clones only, minus some. The data show around 2,700 clones, 55% to 80% seen once. Adult allogeneic hematopoietic cell transplant recipients with steroid-refractory graft-versus-host disease were prospectively enrolled for research autopsy. Gastrointestinal graft-versus-host disease was present in all patients, each treated with several therapy lines. Autopsy tissues included GI tract, liver, skin and lymphoid organs.

The genes are TRBV18 and TRBJ2-1; 7 nucleotides agree with TRBD1. The clonotype comes from a male patient at least 60 years old with steroid-refractory graft-versus-host disease after an allogeneic stem cell transplant. The T cells may come from the graft donor. The sample in question was descending colon tissue, obtained at autopsy. As DNA, the CDR3 is TGTGCCAGCTCACCAAAGAGAGGGGGCTGGACCTACAATGAGCAGTTCTTC. This gives the protein CASSPKRGGWTYNEQFF.